This T cell receptor beta chain was identified during a study of CD8 T cells in ankylosing spondylitis. Trimming at V came to 5 bases and at J to 8 bases, leaving 8 bases not matched to a gene. CDR3 size: 15 residues. Germline-derived CDR1 and CDR2 are SGHNT and YYREEE (reference sequence). This clonotype was seen repeatedly, ten times or more. The antigen is unknown. One entry per CDR3 protein, called by TCRdb with MiXCR from the 5' RACE reads. The sample holds a few hundred thousand distinct CDR3 sequences, roughly a tenth seen once. Study findings and constraints: Reactive arthritis synovial fluid and blood previously showed some of these motif variants.

The origin of this receptor is a male donor with ankylosing spondylitis or in good health (not recorded which). V gene TRBV5-4 combines with J gene TRBJ2-1, with 12 bases matching TRBD1. Input material: blood, either unsorted or a sorted T cell fraction (not recorded which). In DNA form, the CDR3 reads TGTGCCAGCAGTCATCCGGGACAGGGGGCATATGAGCAGTTCTTC. Its protein product is CASSHPGQGAYEQFF.